These 28 T cell receptor beta chains originate from one sample sequenced in a study of T cell changes during pregnancy in multiple sclerosis. Libraries were prepared by immunoSEQ multiplex PCR; TCRdb keeps only in-frame clonotypes and omits some of them. The top ten clones hold 1.5% to 2% of a sample with some 110,000 clones, 85% to 95% of them seen once. The specimen comprised peripheral blood, sampled after pregnancy. These receptors were collected from a female donor with multiple sclerosis, enrolled in a pregnancy study.

The genes are TRBV4-1 and TRBJ1-4; 8 bases map to TRBD1. Germline V gene lookup returns CDR1 MGHRA and CDR2 YSYEKL. The CDR3 covers 14 residues. The V and J ends lost 2 bases and 8 bases, in that order; junction bases with no gene match: 4. In nucleotides, the CDR3 is TGCGCCAGCAGCCAACGACAGGGGAACGAAAAACTGTTTTTT. This gives the protein CASSQRQGNEKLFF.

J is TRBJ2-7 and V is TRBV15; the D gene is possibly TRBD2 (5 bases). V was shortened by 2 bases and J by 4 bases, with 9 bases between the two germline ends. CDR1 and CDR2 (germline): LNHNV, YYDKDF (reference sequence). The CDR3 consists of 13 residues. CDR3 bases: TGTGCCACCAGCAGAACTAGTCTATACGAGCAGTACTTC. Translated: CATSRTSLYEQYF.

The chain couples TRBV6-1 to TRBJ2-2; 8 positions agree with TRBD1. Germline V lookup: CDR1 MNHNS, CDR2 SASEGT. This CDR3 has 15 residues. The J segment lost 0 bases and the V segment lost 7 bases, leaving 4 bases of the junction unmatched. The CDR3 protein is CASTKDRANTGELFF. CDR3 nucleotides: TGTGCCAGCACTAAGGACAGGGCGAACACCGGGGAGCTGTTTTTT.

The V gene is TRBV7-2, the J gene TRBJ2-5; tentative D call: TRBD1 (6 bases). Per germline, CDR1 SGHTA and CDR2 FQGNSA. V lost 5 bases, J lost 1 base, and 14 bases lay in between. The CDR3 covers 15 residues. CDR3 coding DNA: TGTGCCAGCAGCCTATCCAACAGGGCCCAAGAGACCCAGTACTTC. Encoded protein: CASSLSNRAQETQYF.

J is TRBJ1-1 and V is TRBV7-6; maybe TRBD1 (6 bases). The germline V and J ends were trimmed by 5 bases and 5 bases, with 18 bases remaining between them. This CDR3 comprises 15 residues. Germline CDR1 SGHVS, CDR2 FNYEAQ. CDR3 loop: CASSGLGGSGTEAFF. CDR3 in DNA: TGTGCCAGCAGCGGACTAGGGGGGAGCGGGACTGAAGCTTTCTTT.

Here the CDR3 reads CASSKDRGKHYEQYF. The CDR3 region has the DNA TGTGCCAGCAGCAAGGACAGGGGGAAACACTACGAGCAGTACTTC. The chain combines TRBV5-7 with TRBJ2-7, with 10 bases lining up with TRBD1. TRBV5-7 is recorded as an ORF, its role being uncertain. V shed 4 bases, J shed 3 bases, and the junction held 7 bases outside the gene matches. There are 15 residues in the CDR3.

The V call is TRBV6-1, the J call TRBJ2-7, with D perhaps matching TRBD1 (5 bases). The CDR3 is 14 residues long. The germline CDR1 and CDR2 sequences are MNHNS and SASEGT. The V gene lost 3 bases and the J gene lost 1 base, with 10 bases spanning the gap. CDR3 in DNA: TGTGCCAGCAGTGATAGGGGTTCTTCCTACGAGCAGTACTTC. Amino acids: CASSDRGSSYEQYF.

This rearrangement joins TRBV7-3 to TRBJ2-2; 7 bases map to TRBD1. The V gene's germline CDR1 is SGHTA and CDR2 FQGTGA. V was pared by 4 bases and J by 3 bases, with 8 bases of the junction left unmatched. The length of the CDR3 is 16 residues. DNA for the CDR3: TGTGCCAGCAGCTCCCGGACAGGAAAGGACACCGGGGAGCTGTTTTTT. Translating gives CASSSRTGKDTGELFF.

V and J are TRBV4-2 and TRBJ1-1, with D possibly being TRBD1 (6 bases). Trimming took 0 bases from V and 2 from J, leaving 13 bases between them. Germline V gene data show CDR1 as LGHNA and CDR2 as YNFKEQ. CDR3 length equals 16 residues. CDR3: CASSQDNRVINTEAFF. Here the CDR3 DNA reads TGTGCCAGCAGCCAAGATAACAGGGTAATAAACACTGAAGCTTTCTTT.

This chain links TRBV6-5 with TRBJ2-3; 9 nucleotides agree with TRBD1. The ends lost 5 bases at V and 2 bases at J; junction bases unmatched: 2. Per the germline V gene, CDR1 is MNHEY and CDR2 is SVGAGI. The CDR3 loop spans 14 amino acids. CDR3 amino acids: CASSRTGATDTQYF. The CDR3 bases are TGTGCCAGCAGTCGGACAGGGGCCACAGATACGCAGTATTTT.

This chain connects TRBV19 to TRBJ2-7, with D tentatively TRBD2 (5 bases). Trimming removed 6 bases at V and 1 base at J, with 10 bases between. Germline values: CDR1 LNHDA, CDR2 SQIVND (reference sequence). The CDR3 runs 13 residues. In DNA, the CDR3 is TGTGCCAGTAGAGCAAGCGGTTCCTACGAGCAGTACTTC. The encoded protein is CASRASGSYEQYF.

The chain links TRBV6-6 to TRBJ2-7, with 9 bases that match TRBD2. The V gene's germline CDR1 is MNHNY and CDR2 SVGAGI (reference sequence). Germline trimming cut 9 bases from V and 5 bases from J; bases unmatched to any gene: 14. The CDR3 extends over 15 amino acids. CDR3 sequence (DNA): TGTGCCAGTCTCCTAAGCGGGGGGCCACCTAACGAGCAGTACTTC. Its translation is CASLLSGGPPNEQYF.

The chain uses TRBV10-1 and TRBJ2-3; TRBD2 aligns across 7 bases. V dropped 0 bases and J dropped 4; count of bases not matched to a gene: 10. Germline V lookup: CDR1 WNHNN, CDR2 SYGVQD (reference sequence). This CDR3 is built from 17 residues. The CDR3 protein is CASSESIGGSLPDTQYF. The DNA of the CDR3 is TGCGCCAGCAGTGAGTCGATCGGCGGGAGCCTCCCAGATACGCAGTATTTT.

J is TRBJ1-1 and V is TRBV5-4; D gene uncertain. V lost 1 base and J lost 1, with 11 bases in between. CDR3 size: 15 residues. Germline-derived CDR1 and CDR2 are SGHNT and YYREEE (reference sequence). The CDR3 region is CASSLSGAANTEAFF. The CDR3 region has the DNA TGTGCCAGCAGCTTGAGCGGCGCAGCGAACACTGAAGCTTTCTTT.

The chain joins TRBV2 to TRBJ2-1; 7 bases are a match to TRBD2. Germline assignment: CDR1 SNHLY and CDR2 FYNNEI. There are 21 residues in the CDR3. Germline trimming cut 4 bases from V and 4 bases from J; bases unmatched to any gene: 25. CDR3 loop: CASSAVTAGRHVSHKYNEQFF. In nucleotides, the CDR3 is TGTGCCAGCAGTGCTGTGACAGCGGGGAGGCATGTATCCCACAAATACAATGAGCAGTTCTTC.

Regarding this clone: Mismatch with germline at one junction end may stem from a read error. This chain links TRBV2 with TRBJ1-2; TRBD1 matches 9 bases. The CDR3 length is 15 residues. Germline CDR1 and CDR2: SNHLY and FYNNEI. CDR3 sequence reads: CASLPRDRANYGYTF. The DNA of the CDR3 is TGTGCCAGCCTACCTAGGGACAGGGCTAATTATGGCTACACCTTC.

This clone was observed a single time. This chain connects TRBV6-1 to TRBJ2-7; 10 nucleotides agree with TRBD2. V lost 4 bases, J lost 7 bases, and 10 bases stayed unmatched. Germline assignment: CDR1 MNHNS and CDR2 SASEGT. There are 15 residues in the CDR3. CDR3 coding DNA: TGTGCCAGCAGTGGGGCAGCGGGGGGGCCTAGGGAGCAGTACTTC. Translated, it gives CASSGAAGGPREQYF.

The rearrangement links TRBV30 to TRBJ1-4; TRBD1 aligns across 8 bases. The V and J ends lost 6 bases and 7 bases, in that order; junction bases with no gene match: 10. Per the germline V gene, CDR1 is GTSNPN and CDR2 is SVGIG (reference sequence). CDR3 length equals 14 residues. This CDR3 is CACIRQGAREKLFF. CDR3 nucleotides: TGTGCCTGTATACGGCAGGGGGCGCGTGAAAAACTGTTTTTT.

The J gene is TRBJ1-4, the V gene TRBV5-1; 9 bases match TRBD1. Per germline, CDR1 SGHRS and CDR2 YFSETQ. This CDR3 contains 15 residues. V was pared by 3 bases and J by 5 bases, with 5 bases of the junction left unmatched. The CDR3 is CASSSPGQGNEKLFF. The CDR3 DNA follows: TGCGCCAGCAGCTCCCCGGGACAGGGAAATGAAAAACTGTTTTTT. Full variable domain (missing parts from reference TRBV5-1 and TRBJ1-4): KAGVTQTPRYLIKTRGQQVTLSCSPISGHRSVSWYQQTPGQGLQFLFEYFSETQRNKGNFPGRFSGRQFSNSRSEMNVSTLELGDSALYLCASSSPGQGNEKLFFGSGTQLSVL.

The chain is built from TRBV18 and TRBJ1-1; TRBD1 matches at 9 bases. CDR3 length: 14 amino acids. From germline, CDR1 is KGHSH and CDR2 LQKENI. The trim removed 5 bases at V and 2 bases at J, leaving 3 bases unmatched. CDR3 DNA sequence: TGTGCCAGCTCATGGGACAGGGACAACACTGAAGCTTTCTTT. This encodes CASSWDRDNTEAFF.

The chain couples TRBV19 to TRBJ2-7; unclear D gene. The CDR3 length is 15 residues. In germline, CDR1 is LNHDA, CDR2 SQIVND (reference sequence). Trimming removed 5 bases from V and 2 bases from J, with 16 bases in between. CDR3 protein: CASSPGVDGTYEQYF. The CDR3 DNA sequence: TGTGCCAGTAGTCCCGGAGTTGACGGAACCTACGAGCAGTACTTC.

This chain uses TRBV7-8 with TRBJ1-6; D gene ambiguous. CDR1 is SGHVS, CDR2 FQNEAQ, per germline. Between the trimmed V and J ends, which lost 8 bases and 5 bases, there was a span of 7 bases. The CDR3 sequence is 12 residues long. The CDR3 coding sequence is TGTGCCAGCGGCCTTGATAATTCACCCCTCCACTTT. Protein sequence: CASGLDNSPLHF.

The CDR3 nucleotides are TGTGCCAGCAGCGTGAGTGCGGGAGAGAGCAATGAGCAGTTCTTC. Its translation is CASSVSAGESNEQFF. The chain couples TRBV9 to TRBJ2-1, with TRBD2 matching over 7 bases. After removal of 2 bases from V and 6 bases from J, the junction contained 8 bases not matched to a gene. CDR1 SGDLS and CDR2 YYNGEE come from the germline V gene. The CDR3 spans 15 residues.

The chain employs TRBV7-9 and TRBJ1-2; the match to TRBD1 covers 8 bases. The CDR3 contains 14 residues. The germline CDR1 and CDR2 sequences are SEHNR and FQNEAQ (reference sequence). Germline trimming cut 3 bases from V and 4 bases from J; bases unmatched to any gene: 4. The CDR3 DNA reads TGTGCCAGCAGCTTCCCCGGGACAGGCTATGGCTACACCTTC. Amino acid sequence: CASSFPGTGYGYTF.

V gene TRBV27 combines with J gene TRBJ2-7, with TRBD1 identical over 10 bases. Losses at the gene ends were 5 bases for V and 6 bases for J; bases not matched to a gene: 7. Germline V gene lookup returns CDR1 MNHEY and CDR2 SMNVEV (reference sequence). The CDR3 covers 14 residues. Here the CDR3 DNA reads TGTGCCAGCAGTCCCCAGGGACAGGGGTTCGAGCAGTACTTC. Translated, it gives CASSPQGQGFEQYF.

This chain links TRBV2 with TRBJ1-5, with TRBD1 matching over 7 bases. V dropped 2 bases and J dropped 6; count of bases not matched to a gene: 4. CDR3 size: 14 residues. Germline CDR1 reads SNHLY; CDR2 reads FYNNEI. The CDR3 loop reads CASSESRGPQPQHF. DNA of the CDR3: TGTGCCAGCAGTGAATCGAGGGGGCCTCAGCCCCAGCATTTT.

The chain employs TRBV5-1 and TRBJ2-7, with D perhaps TRBD1 (5 bases). Between the trimmed V and J ends, which lost 1 base and 4 bases, there was a span of 12 bases. The germline V gene has CDR1 SGHRS and CDR2 YFSETQ. The CDR3 length is 14 residues. The CDR3 nucleotides read TGCGCCAGCAGCTTGTCCCAGGGATGGTACGAGCAGTACTTC. It is translated as CASSLSQGWYEQYF.

The chain carries TRBV30 and TRBJ2-3; TRBD2 matches 7 bases. J gave up 5 bases and V 4 bases, and 9 bases lay outside the gene matches. Germline-derived CDR1 and CDR2 are GTSNPN and SVGIG (reference sequence). CDR3 length: 14 residues. CDR3 amino acids: CAWTVNIAGDTQYF. The CDR3 DNA follows: TGTGCCTGGACTGTAAACATAGCGGGAGATACGCAGTATTTT.